The rows below give T cell receptor beta chains drawn from one sample of a study of PD-L1 blockade in urothelial cancer. TCRdb's copy holds only in-frame clones and misses some; the assay was immunoSEQ multiplex PCR. The table records about 110,000 clones, 91% of them present only once. This material consisted of PBMCs, taken around atezolizumab (anti-PD-L1) treatment. The receptors were gathered from a man aged 55-75 years with urothelial cancer. Each CDR3 is given without its conserved first and last residue. Fields, in order: V gene, J gene, CDR3 protein.

V gene: TRBV19
J gene: TRBJ2-5
CDR3 protein: ASSLPRTGGETQY

V gene: TRBV10-3
J gene: TRBJ1-1
CDR3 protein: AISGTGRNTEAF

V gene: TRBV19
J gene: TRBJ2-5
CDR3 protein: ASSKSFQETQY

V gene: TRBV28
J gene: TRBJ1-2
CDR3 protein: ASSLEQGARGYT

V gene: TRBV2
J gene: TRBJ2-1
CDR3 protein: ASSDGLPSYNEQF

V gene: TRBV5-1
J gene: TRBJ1-1
CDR3 protein: ASSLEQAEYTEAF

V gene: TRBV4-1
J gene: TRBJ1-4
CDR3 protein: ASSQDRDRGIGTNEKLF

V gene: TRBV28
J gene: TRBJ2-1
CDR3 protein: ASRQGRYNEQF

V gene: TRBV2
J gene: TRBJ1-2
CDR3 protein: ASKGTGDYGYT

V gene: TRBV5-1
J gene: TRBJ2-3
CDR3 protein: ASSLGAGGPTHLSDTQY

V gene: TRBV9
J gene: TRBJ2-5
CDR3 protein: ASSLGEAGAHKETQY

V gene: TRBV7-6
J gene: TRBJ2-5
CDR3 protein: ASSLAGWTGETQY

V gene: TRBV5-1
J gene: TRBJ2-7
CDR3 protein: ASSPGLVSNEQY

V gene: TRBV6-6
J gene: TRBJ1-1
CDR3 protein: ASRIQGMNTEAF

V gene: TRBV5-4
J gene: TRBJ2-3
CDR3 protein: ASSYRGGDTQY

V gene: TRBV7-2
J gene: TRBJ2-1
CDR3 protein: ASSLPITGDYNEQF

V gene: TRBV11-2
J gene: TRBJ2-2
CDR3 protein: ASSLKGEGTGELF

V gene: TRBV2
J gene: TRBJ1-5
CDR3 protein: ASSENRDNQPQH

V gene: TRBV19
J gene: TRBJ2-1
CDR3 protein: ASSTWTSGRGSYNEQF

V gene: TRBV21-1
J gene: TRBJ2-3
CDR3 protein: AGLAGDPSTDTQY

V gene: TRBV2
J gene: TRBJ2-3
CDR3 protein: ASSVLGLGQGETDTQY

V gene: TRBV7-2
J gene: TRBJ2-3
CDR3 protein: ASSGSITDTQY

V gene: TRBV19
J gene: TRBJ1-2
CDR3 protein: ASSINYGTNYGYT

V gene: TRBV18
J gene: TRBJ2-7
CDR3 protein: ASSIYSYEQY

V gene: TRBV14
J gene: TRBJ1-5
CDR3 protein: ASSLGLDQPQH

V gene: TRBV30
J gene: TRBJ1-2
CDR3 protein: AWSEGGGGYT

V gene: TRBV4-3
J gene: TRBJ2-5
CDR3 protein: ASSQELAGGRETQY

V gene: TRBV7-2
J gene: TRBJ2-1
CDR3 protein: ASSLRGGGYSYNEQF

V gene: TRBV6-6
J gene: TRBJ2-1
CDR3 protein: ASLRFLEDEQF

V gene: TRBV4-3
J gene: TRBJ2-7
CDR3 protein: ASSHSGRAGSSEQY

V gene: TRBV29-1
J gene: TRBJ1-2
CDR3 protein: SVSQSGGYT

V gene: TRBV7-2
J gene: TRBJ2-7
CDR3 protein: ASSRQGQRYEQY

V gene: TRBV5-4
J gene: TRBJ1-2
CDR3 protein: ASSLYIGTGGYT

V gene: TRBV9
J gene: TRBJ2-7
CDR3 protein: ASSGPTDSTGLAGVMDEQY

V gene: TRBV5-1
J gene: TRBJ2-7
CDR3 protein: ASTPTGGVDEQY

V gene: TRBV11-2
J gene: TRBJ2-7
CDR3 protein: ASSLLPRGDRNSYEQY

V gene: TRBV5-1
J gene: TRBJ2-7
CDR3 protein: ASSLTGNYEQY

V gene: TRBV28
J gene: TRBJ1-4
CDR3 protein: ASSSGQSEKLF

V gene: TRBV10-3
J gene: TRBJ1-1
CDR3 protein: AISVDRVGKAF

V gene: TRBV18
J gene: TRBJ1-5
CDR3 protein: ASSPGGNGNQPQH

V gene: TRBV11-2
J gene: TRBJ2-3
CDR3 protein: ASTLGMTGRDTQY

V gene: TRBV2
J gene: TRBJ2-5
CDR3 protein: ASSERGLAETQY

V gene: TRBV5-1
J gene: TRBJ2-5
CDR3 protein: ASSQGKGQETQY

V gene: TRBV5-5
J gene: TRBJ2-1
CDR3 protein: ASSLYRGSYNEQF

V gene: TRBV28
J gene: TRBJ2-7
CDR3 protein: ASSYTWGRAHEQY

V gene: TRBV7-8
J gene: TRBJ1-2
CDR3 protein: ASSRRDRAYGYT

V gene: TRBV6-5
J gene: TRBJ1-2
CDR3 protein: ASSRQALGGYT

V gene: TRBV7-8
J gene: TRBJ2-7
CDR3 protein: ASSYQLAGGTYEQY

V gene: TRBV4-1
J gene: TRBJ2-7
CDR3 protein: ASSQDLRRTYEQY

V gene: TRBV6-1
J gene: TRBJ2-1
CDR3 protein: ASKALAVNEQF

V gene: TRBV2
J gene: TRBJ2-1
CDR3 protein: ASSVNKSYNEQF

V gene: TRBV6-5
J gene: TRBJ2-2
CDR3 protein: ASSSNTGELF